The 5 T cell receptor beta chains below were found in one sample sequenced in a study of naive and memory T cell subsets. An oligonucleotide containing a UMI was ligated to the 3' end of TCR cDNA. Four PCR rounds used nested alpha and beta constant region primers plus the SP2 primer. TCRdb re-called the UMI-ligation and nested PCR reads through MiXCR, storing one row per CDR3 protein. The sample holds about 26,000 distinct CDR3 sequences, roughly 5.2% seen once. Material: blood. The receptors come from an adult in good health.

The table lists this clonotype with many counts. The chain has TRBV9 and TRBJ1-1; D unresolved. The length of the CDR3 is 14 residues. Germline CDR1 reads SGDLS; CDR2 reads YYNGEE. V was clipped by 0 bases and J by 0 bases, with 6 bases between them. In DNA, the CDR3 is TGTGCCAGCAGCGTAGAGTCCGTGAACACTGAAGCTTTCTTT. Protein sequence: CASSVESVNTEAFF.

By share, this clonotype counts as medium-sized (0.01 to 0.1%). The chain combines TRBV6-5 with TRBJ2-2; 7 positions match TRBD1. The ends lost 0 bases at V and 0 bases at J; junction bases unmatched: 4. The CDR3 sequence is 17 residues long. Germline CDR1 reads MNHEY; CDR2 reads SVGAGI. The DNA of the CDR3 is TGTGCCAGCAGTTACTCGGCCGGGACAGCGAACACCGGGGAGCTGTTTTTT. Protein sequence: CASSYSAGTANTGELFF.

This clonotype was seen ten or more times. This chain uses TRBV7-2 with TRBJ1-1; the D gene is possibly TRBD1 (6 bases). The CDR3 consists of 16 residues. Germline V gene data show CDR1 as SGHTA and CDR2 as FQGNSA. Deletions cut 1 base from V and 0 bases from J, with 12 bases between. The CDR3 DNA reads as TGTGCCAGCAGCTTAGGGGGGACACTGATGAACACTGAAGCTTTCTTT. It codes for CASSLGGTLMNTEAFF.

This clonotype showed up just a few times. This chain joins TRBV4-3 and TRBJ2-1; the match to TRBD2 covers 10 bases. Germline CDR1 and CDR2: LGHNA and YSLEER. V lost 0 bases to trimming and J lost 9 bases; unmatched junction nucleotides: 17. This CDR3 spans 19 amino acids. The CDR3 region has the DNA TGCGCCAGCAGCCAAGACGGCTTAGGGGGGCTAGCGGGAGTCGGTGAGCAGTTCTTC. Translation: CASSQDGLGGLAGVGEQFF.

The table lists this clonotype with a few counts. This chain uses TRBV7-9 with TRBJ2-7; TRBD1 or TRBD2 may be the D gene (6 bases each). The V end was cut by 4 bases, the J end by 4 bases, with 20 bases between. CDR3 length equals 16 residues. CDR1 SEHNR and CDR2 FQNEAQ come from the germline V gene (reference sequence). CDR3 sequence (DNA): TGTGCCAGCAGCTACCGATCGGGGGCCGTCGGTTACGAGCAGTACTTC. It yields the protein CASSYRSGAVGYEQYF.